Listed below are T cell receptor beta chains from one sample, sequenced in a study of molecular identifiers for immune sequencing clone quantification. Using its own MiXCR run on the PCR reads, TCRdb lists one record per CDR3 protein. The sample has about 100,000 distinct CDR3 sequences; 36% are singletons. The specimen was naive CD8+ T cells from blood, with Jurkat cell RNA spiked in. The source is a human donor in good health. Some libraries in this study had Jurkat cell RNA spiked in. Each CDR3 is given with its conserved first and last residue. The order of the fields is V gene, D gene, clone size, J gene, CDR3 protein, CDR3 DNA. A D gene is named only where the DNA matches it firmly. Rows may omit the clone size; those that give it use once, few, many or a size class.

>TRBV4-2|TRBD2|NA|TRBJ2-7
CASCQEGSGRTYEQYF
TGTGCCAGCTGCCAAGAAGGTAGCGGGAGGACCTACGAGCAGTACTTC
>TRBV6-2/TRBV6-3|NA|few|TRBJ1-5
CATGEGWNQPQHF
TGTGCCACTGGGGAGGGTTGGAATCAGCCCCAGCATTTT
>TRBV28|NA|NA|TRBJ1-5
CASSFTGSGVPQHF
TGTGCCAGCAGTTTTACGGGGTCGGGGGTGCCCCAGCATTTT
>TRBV7-8|NA|many|TRBJ2-7
CASTDRSGQYF
TGTGCCAGCACCGACAGGTCCGGGCAGTACTTC
>TRBV5-1|NA|many|TRBJ2-7
CASSPYGVYEQYF
TGCGCCAGCAGCCCGTACGGGGTTTACGAGCAGTACTTC
>TRBV3-1|NA|few|TRBJ1-1
CASSPFDGGLVEAFF
TGTGCCAGCAGCCCGTTTGACGGGGGTTTGGTAGAAGCTTTCTTT
>TRBV7-2|TRBD2|many|TRBJ2-5
CASSGPGSSGIETQYF
TGTGCCAGCAGCGGCCCGGGTAGTAGCGGGATAGAGACCCAGTACTTC
>TRBV11-2|NA|NA|TRBJ2-1
CASSLASSQEQLF
TGTGCCAGCAGCTTAGCATCCAGTCAAGAGCAGCTCTTC
>TRBV10-3|TRBD1|few|TRBJ2-2
CATAGTGTMVNPGELFF
TGTGCCACCGCCGGGACAGGGACTATGGTCAATCCTGGGGAGCTGTTTTTT
>TRBV5-4|TRBD1|NA|TRBJ1-1
CARRSMRTGPLNTEAFF
TGTGCCAGAAGATCAATGAGGACAGGGCCCTTGAACACTGAAGCTTTCTTT
>TRBV2|TRBD2|few|TRBJ2-5
CATRGSSGKETQYF
TGTGCCACCAGAGGGTCTAGCGGCAAAGAGACCCAGTACTTC
>TRBV4-3|NA|NA|TRBJ2-7
CASSHGTRGYEQYF
TGCGCCAGCAGCCACGGGACCAGAGGGTACGAGCAGTACTTC
>TRBV19|TRBD1|NA|TRBJ1-2
CASSMEGGIYGYTF
TGTGCCAGTAGTATGGAAGGGGGCATCTATGGCTACACCTTC
>TRBV5-4|TRBD1|NA|TRBJ1-1
CASSLSGTGENTEAFF
TGTGCCAGCAGCTTGTCGGGGACAGGGGAGAACACTGAAGCTTTCTTT
>TRBV6-2/TRBV6-3|NA|NA|TRBJ2-3
CASSYYVGWGTAPEDTQYF
TGTGCCAGCAGTTACTACGTTGGGTGGGGTACTGCCCCTGAGGATACGCAGTATTTT
>TRBV6-5|TRBD2|NA|TRBJ2-2
CASTSGLADTGELFF
TGTGCCAGCACCTCGGGACTAGCGGACACCGGGGAGCTGTTTTTT
>TRBV11-2|TRBD2|NA|TRBJ2-5
CASSLESAGVWKTQYF
TGTGCCAGCAGCTTAGAGTCAGCGGGAGTTTGGAAGACCCAGTACTTC
>TRBV28|TRBD1|NA|TRBJ2-3
CASSLRPGTGGTDTLYF
TGTGCCAGCAGTTTGCGCCCCGGGACAGGGGGAACAGATACGCTGTATTTT
>TRBV24-1|NA|few|TRBJ2-1
CATSGGDIIYNEQFF
TGTGCCACCAGTGGCGGGGACATTATATACAATGAGCAGTTCTTC
>TRBV2|TRBD2|NA|TRBJ2-5
CASIEWVVSGRHETQYF
TGTGCCAGCATCGAGTGGGTGGTTAGCGGGAGACACGAGACCCAGTACTTC
>TRBV27|NA|few|TRBJ2-1
CASSPIRGGSKFF
TGTGCCAGCAGTCCCATCCGGGGAGGTTCGAAGTTCTTC
>TRBV7-8|NA|many|TRBJ1-3
CASSPLLNTIYF
TGTGCCAGCAGCCCCCTCCTAAACACCATATATTTT
>TRBV13|TRBD2|NA|TRBJ2-1
CASSLTPGLGRGSSYNEQFF
TGTGCCAGCAGCTTAACTCCGGGACTAGGGAGAGGGAGCTCCTACAATGAGCAGTTCTTC
>TRBV28|TRBD2|many|TRBJ2-7
CASSWTSANEQYF
TGTGCCAGCAGTTGGACTAGTGCCAACGAGCAGTACTTC
>TRBV4-3|NA|NA|TRBJ2-4
CASSQGDGGLAKNIQYF
TGCGCCAGCAGCCAAGGCGACGGGGGTCTAGCCAAAAACATTCAGTACTTC
>TRBV6-6|TRBD2|few|TRBJ2-1
CASSPGGEQFF
TGTGCCAGCAGCCCGGGGGGGGAGCAGTTCTTC
>TRBV29-1|TRBD1|many|TRBJ2-5
CSVDSDRQETQYF
TGCAGCGTTGACTCGGACAGGCAAGAGACCCAGTACTTC
>TRBV20-1|TRBD2|few|TRBJ2-2
CSANHGLEDTGELFF
TGCAGTGCTAACCACGGACTAGAGGACACCGGGGAGCTGTTTTTT
>TRBV12-3/TRBV12-4|NA|NA|TRBJ2-3
CASSFNSLSTDTQYF
TGTGCCAGCAGTTTTAATTCCCTTAGCACAGATACGCAGTATTTT
>TRBV6-5|NA|NA|TRBJ2-7
CASSNNNEQYF
TGTGCCAGCAGCAATAATAACGAGCAGTACTTC
>TRBV20-1|TRBD2|few|TRBJ2-2
CSARDLLAGYTGELFF
TGCAGTGCTAGAGATTTGCTAGCGGGCTACACCGGGGAGCTGTTTTTT
>TRBV21-1|NA|NA|TRBJ2-7
CARNGTSMKKGWVYEQYF
TGTGCCAGAAACGGGACTAGCATGAAGAAGGGGTGGGTCTACGAGCAGTACTTC
>TRBV28|NA|few|TRBJ1-4
CASRSPHLGEKLFF
TGTGCCAGCAGATCCCCACACCTTGGTGAAAAACTGTTTTTT
>TRBV29-1|NA|once|TRBJ2-1
CSVEDGTRAYDEQLF
TGCAGCGTTGAAGATGGGACGAGGGCTTACGATGAGCAGCTCTTC
>TRBV29-1|TRBD2|NA|TRBJ2-1
CSVSGTSGNEQFF
TGCAGCGTCTCGGGGACTAGCGGAAATGAGCAGTTCTTC
>TRBV7-9|NA|many|TRBJ1-1
CASSTIRAEAFF
TGTGCCAGCAGCACAATAAGGGCCGAAGCTTTCTTT
>TRBV9|NA|NA|TRBJ1-5
CASSVGGGLGQPQHF
TGTGCCAGCAGCGTAGGGGGGGGGCTCGGTCAGCCCCAGCATTTT
>TRBV7-2|TRBD1|many|TRBJ2-7
CASSLVRDRTYEQYF
TGTGCCAGCAGCTTAGTAAGGGACAGGACATACGAGCAGTACTTC
>TRBV7-9|TRBD1|few|TRBJ2-3
CASSPGGTNTDTQYF
TGTGCCAGCAGCCCAGGGGGAACTAACACAGATACGCAGTATTTT
>TRBV13|NA|many|TRBJ2-3
CASSLGWGSTDTQYF
TGTGCCAGCAGCTTAGGCTGGGGTAGCACAGATACGCAGTATTTT
>TRBV5-6|NA|many|TRBJ2-6
CASSLGAGANVLTF
TGTGCCAGCAGCTTGGGGGCAGGGGCCAACGTCCTGACTTTC
>TRBV6-5|NA|NA|TRBJ1-2
CASAPRQVPFGYTF
TGTGCCAGCGCTCCGAGACAGGTCCCGTTTGGCTACACCTTC
>TRBV5-3|TRBD2|NA|TRBJ2-7
CASSLGGPPYEQYF
TGTGCCAGCAGCTTGGGAGGGCCACCCTACGAGCAGTACTTC
>TRBV3-1|NA|few|TRBJ2-1
CASSQEVRTHNEQFF
TGTGCCAGCAGCCAAGAAGTTAGGACCCACAATGAGCAGTTCTTC
>TRBV6-2/TRBV6-3|NA|NA|TRBJ2-2
CASSYLSTGELFF
TGTGCCAGCAGTTACTTATCCACCGGGGAGCTGTTTTTT
>TRBV7-8|TRBD2|NA|TRBJ2-1
CASSLVRGGRAEQFF
TGTGCCAGCAGCTTAGTTCGAGGCGGGAGGGCCGAGCAGTTCTTC
>TRBV27|NA|NA|TRBJ1-5
CASSFDGTSNQPQHF
TGTGCCAGCAGTTTTGACGGAACTAGCAATCAGCCCCAGCATTTT
>TRBV11-2|NA|many|TRBJ2-5
CASSLKETQYF
TGTGCCAGCAGCTTAAAAGAGACCCAGTACTTC
>TRBV27|NA|NA|TRBJ1-5
CASSMRGGNQPQHF
TGTGCCAGCAGTATGAGGGGTGGCAATCAGCCCCAGCATTTT
>TRBV29-1|NA|NA|TRBJ2-7
CSWLGMQYF
TGCAGTTGGCTAGGGATGCAGTACTTC